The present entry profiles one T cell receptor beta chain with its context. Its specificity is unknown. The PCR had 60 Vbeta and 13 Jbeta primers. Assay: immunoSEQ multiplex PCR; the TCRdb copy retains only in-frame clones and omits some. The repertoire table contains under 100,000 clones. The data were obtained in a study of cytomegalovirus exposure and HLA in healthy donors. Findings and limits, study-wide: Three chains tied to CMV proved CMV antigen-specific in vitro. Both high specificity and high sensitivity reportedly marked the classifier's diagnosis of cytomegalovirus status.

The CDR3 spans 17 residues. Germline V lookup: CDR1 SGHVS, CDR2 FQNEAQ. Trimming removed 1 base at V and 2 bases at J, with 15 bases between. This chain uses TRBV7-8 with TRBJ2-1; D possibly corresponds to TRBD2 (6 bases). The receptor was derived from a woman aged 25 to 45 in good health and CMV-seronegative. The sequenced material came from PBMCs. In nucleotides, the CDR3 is TGTGCCAGCAGCTTAGGAGGAGGGAGCGTCACCTACAATGAGCAGTTCTTC. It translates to CASSLGGGSVTYNEQFF.